This T cell receptor (beta chain) was recovered during a study of OX40 agonist ivuxolimab in advanced cancers. On the study more broadly: Patients were roughly 81% male with ages roughly 20 to 80, mean 60.

Study-wide points: Partly responding patients at 0.1-3.0 mg/kg showed some of the smallest clonal expansion.

The data were produced by immunoSEQ multiplex PCR, yet TCRdb's version contains in-frame clones alone and is incomplete. The data hold approximately 80,000 clones, with over 75% observed a single time. V lost 2 bases, J lost 8 bases, and 18 bases lay in between. CDR3 length: 15 amino acids. The germline V gene has CDR1 MNHEY and CDR2 SVGAGI. Only one count was recorded for this clone. Its antigen remains unknown. The material sequenced was CD4+ or CD8+ T cells sorted from blood, taken in a trial of the OX40 agonist ivuxolimab. This clonotype originated in an adult with an advanced solid tumor such as melanoma, head and neck, liver or kidney cancer. This sequence joins TRBV6-5 and TRBJ1-2, with a tentative D call TRBD1 (5 bases). Here the CDR3 reads CASSYGGGGRGGYTF. The CDR3 DNA follows: TGTGCCAGCAGTTACGGCGGGGGGGGTCGTGGAGGCTACACCTTC.